There are a few counts of the clone carrying this TCR beta chain. This entry is derived from a study of response to subunit inactivated influenza vaccine. In TCRdb, the RT-PCR reads were re-called with MiXCR into one record per CDR3 protein. This sample has around 600,000 distinct CDR3 sequences, with 11% found just once. This CDR3 has 15 amino acids. Looked up from germline, CDR1 is SGHTA and CDR2 is FQGNSA. The V gene end was trimmed by 5 bases and the J gene end by 7 bases; junction bases not matched to a gene: 8. This same sample was also taken into another study, of T cells expressing NK-cell markers. That source reports: TCR beta libraries carry UMIs added by 5'RACE template switching. In roughly 6 donors, dominant CD3+CD56+NKG2C+ clones formed roughly 1.0-8% of CD8+ cells. The leading position in the CD3+CD56-NKG2C+ fraction of several donors also went to these clonotypes. HCMV specificity of the expanded NKG2C+ T cell clones was not established.

This sequence originates from a middle-aged man who received an inactivated influenza vaccine. The rearrangement uses TRBV7-2 and TRBJ2-1, with 10 bases identical to TRBD2. The sequences come from PBMCs from blood, collected on the day of vaccination. The CDR3: CASSELAGVGNEQFF. As DNA, the CDR3 is TGTGCCAGCAGCGAGCTAGCGGGAGTAGGGAATGAGCAGTTCTTC.